This T cell receptor (beta chain) is drawn from a study of OX40 agonist ivuxolimab in advanced cancers. Study as a whole: Of mixed ages from about 20 to 80 and averaging about 56 years, the group was approximately 84% male.

Germline assignment: CDR1 MNHEY and CDR2 SVGAGI. V was clipped by 5 bases and J by 8 bases, with 15 bases between them. The CDR3 runs 14 residues. Study-wide points: There was clonal expansion of CD4+ and CD8+ blood T cells by week 6 at 0.1 to 3.0 mg/kg. The mean number of expanded clones was higher in CD8+ T cells than in CD4+.

Patients with autoimmune history or systemic immunosuppression were excluded. Notes on this clone: Its antigen is unidentified.

Here immunoSEQ multiplex PCR was the method, and the copy in TCRdb shows in-frame clones only, minus some. The sample consists of roughly 80,000 clones, approximately 91% of them appearing once. Material: CD4+ or CD8+ T cells sorted from blood, obtained in a trial of the OX40 agonist ivuxolimab. The V gene is TRBV6-5, the J gene TRBJ1-4, with D possibly being TRBD1 (5 bases). The sequence was collected from an adult with an advanced solid tumor such as melanoma, head and neck, liver or kidney cancer. The CDR3 nucleotides are TGTGCCAGCAGTGCCGACCGGGGGGTAGAAAAACTGTTTTTT. Translation: CASSADRGVEKLFF.